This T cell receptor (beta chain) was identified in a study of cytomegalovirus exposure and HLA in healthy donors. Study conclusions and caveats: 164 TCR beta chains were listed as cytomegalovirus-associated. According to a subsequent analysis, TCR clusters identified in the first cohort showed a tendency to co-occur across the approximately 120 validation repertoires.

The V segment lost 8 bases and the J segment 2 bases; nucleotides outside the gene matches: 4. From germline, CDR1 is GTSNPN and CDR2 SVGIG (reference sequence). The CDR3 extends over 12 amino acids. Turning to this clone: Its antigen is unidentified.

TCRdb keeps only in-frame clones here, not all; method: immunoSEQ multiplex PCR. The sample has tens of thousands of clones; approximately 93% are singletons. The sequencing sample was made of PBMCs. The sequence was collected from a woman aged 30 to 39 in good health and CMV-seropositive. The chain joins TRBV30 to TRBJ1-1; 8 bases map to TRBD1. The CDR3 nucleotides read TGTGCCACGGGACAGGTCAACACTGAAGCTTTCTTT. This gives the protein CATGQVNTEAFF.